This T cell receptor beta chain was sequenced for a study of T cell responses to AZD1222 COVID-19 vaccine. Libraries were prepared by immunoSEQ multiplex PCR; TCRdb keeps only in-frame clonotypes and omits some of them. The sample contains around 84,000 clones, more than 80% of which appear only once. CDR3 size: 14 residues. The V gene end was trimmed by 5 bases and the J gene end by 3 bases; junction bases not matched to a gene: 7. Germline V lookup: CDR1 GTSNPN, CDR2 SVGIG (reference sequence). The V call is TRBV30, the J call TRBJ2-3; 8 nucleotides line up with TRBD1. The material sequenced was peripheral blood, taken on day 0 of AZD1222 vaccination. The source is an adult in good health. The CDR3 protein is CAWQSDRVTDTQYF. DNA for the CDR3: TGTGCCTGGCAGTCGGACAGGGTGACAGATACGCAGTATTTT.